The 24 T cell receptor beta chains reported below all come from one sample, sequenced in a study of regulatory T cells in long-lasting Graves disease. Assembly of TCR beta libraries relied on iRepertoire HTBI primers together with Arm-PCR of CDR3 regions. TCRdb redid the calling of the multiplex PCR reads with MiXCR, one entry per CDR3 protein. This sample yields 400,000 to 500,000 distinct CDR3 sequences, of which approximately 15% are seen a single time; approximately 15% belongs to the top ten. Noted time point: newly diagnosed GD, antithyroid drugs for less than 3 months. RNA extracted from PBMCs served as the sequencing template. The same data also contributed to another study, on T cells in Graves' hyperthyroidism and ophthalmopathy.

The input for sequencing was peripheral blood mononuclear cells (PBMCs), taken at new diagnosis, from a patient treated with antithyroid drugs. The receptors originated from a woman younger than 45 with Graves disease.

Many counts were recorded for this clonotype. The chain uses TRBV14 and TRBJ2-7, with 8 bases that match TRBD2. J lost 0 bases, V lost 4 bases, and 8 bases had no gene match. Germline V CDR1 and CDR2: SGHDN, FVKESK. This CDR3 region has 16 residues. Here the CDR3 reads CASSLRTSRRSYEQYF. Here the CDR3 DNA reads TGTGCCAGCAGCCTCCGGACTAGCCGCCGCTCCTACGAGCAGTACTTC.

As for this clonotype: A much larger clone differs from this one at a single base, so this may be a read error. This CDR3 fails to terminate in the conserved phenylalanine or tryptophan, so it likely reflects a read error. This sequence joins TRBV11-2 and TRBJ1-4; D is uncertain. The J call may be incorrect, as the DNA end agrees better with TRBJ2-2. The CDR3 is 11 residues long. The germline V gene encodes CDR1 SGHAT and CDR2 FQNNGV. The CDR3 here is CASRLQGELFC. CDR3 nucleotide sequence: TGTGCCAGCAGGTTGCAGGGGGAGCTGTTTTGT.

This clonotype was found many times. The V and J genes are TRBV2 and TRBJ2-5, with 7 nucleotides matching TRBD2. Trimming removed 6 bases from V and 2 bases from J; junction bases left unmatched: 3. Looked up from germline, CDR1 is SNHLY and CDR2 is FYNNEI. This CDR3 has 13 residues. Here the CDR3 DNA reads TGTGCCAGCAGAGGGGACTATCAAGAGACCCAGTACTTC. Its translation: CASRGDYQETQYF.

This clonotype showed up many times. This chain links TRBV6-5 with TRBJ1-5; D gene ambiguous. The V end lost 0 bases, the J end lost 6 bases, and 9 bases lay between the germline ends. The CDR3 runs 14 residues. Germline V CDR1 and CDR2: MNHEY, SVGAGI. The CDR3 DNA reads TGTGCCAGCAGTTACTCGTCAACGGGTCAGCCCCAGCATTTT. Its translation is CASSYSSTGQPQHF.

This clonotype was seen once. The J gene is TRBJ2-1, the V gene TRBV9, with TRBD2 matching 8 bases. Germline V lookup: CDR1 SGDLS, CDR2 YYNGEE. Unmatched junction bases numbered 8, after V lost 0 bases and J lost 9 bases. The CDR3 runs 15 residues. CDR3 loop: CASSVGAGGVGEQFF. CDR3 DNA: TGTGCCAGCAGCGTAGGAGCCGGGGGGGTCGGTGAGCAGTTCTTC.

This clonotype has at least ten counts. V gene TRBV6-1 combines with J gene TRBJ2-7, with 10 bases fitting TRBD1. J was trimmed by 3 bases and V by 5 bases; bases with no gene match: 10. CDR3 length: 16 amino acids. The germline V gene encodes CDR1 MNHNS and CDR2 SASEGT. CDR3 sequence reads: CASSQRSTGGFYEQYF. CDR3 nucleotide sequence: TGTGCCAGCAGTCAAAGATCGACAGGGGGCTTCTACGAGCAGTACTTC.

This chain connects TRBV30 to TRBJ2-7; 14 positions match TRBD2. The V segment lost 5 bases and the J segment 2 bases; nucleotides outside the gene matches: 5. The CDR3 has 15 residues. The V gene's germline CDR1 is GTSNPN and CDR2 SVGIG (reference sequence). The DNA of the CDR3 is TGTGCCTGGGGGACTAGCGGGAGACGAACCTACGAGCAGTACTTC. Residues: CAWGTSGRRTYEQYF.

This clonotype was counted only a few times. The chain uses TRBV6-5 and TRBJ1-4; D gene unclear. V was clipped by 2 bases and J by 5 bases, with 9 bases between them. The CDR3 runs 14 residues. The germline gives CDR1 MNHEY, CDR2 SVGAGI. CDR3 DNA: TGTGCCAGCAGTTACGGGCGGTCCAATGAAAAACTGTTTTTT. It codes for CASSYGRSNEKLFF.

This clonotype occurred many times. V gene TRBV5-6 combines with J gene TRBJ1-2; D gene ambiguous. Germline CDR1 is SGHDT and CDR2 is YYEEEE. This CDR3 region has 14 residues. Trimming shortened V by 2 bases and J by 6 bases, and 14 bases separated the two germline ends. CDR3 sequence (DNA): TGTGCCAGCAGCTTCGGTGGGAGGGAGAATGGCTACACCTTC. Its translation: CASSFGGRENGYTF.

This chain joins TRBV28 and TRBJ1-6, with D unresolved. V lost 4 bases and J 4 bases, leaving 2 bases between the germline ends. The CDR3 is made up of 12 amino acids. Germline V gene lookup returns CDR1 MDHEN and CDR2 SYDVKM. Written as DNA, the CDR3 is TGTGCCAGCAGTTCGTATAATTCACCCCTCCACTTT. Translation gives CASSSYNSPLHF.

The V call is TRBV9, the J call TRBJ1-6, with D hard to call. Trimming removed 5 bases at V and 5 bases at J, with 8 bases between. The V gene's germline CDR1 is SGDLS and CDR2 YYNGEE. The length of the CDR3 is 13 residues. For the CDR3, the DNA is TGTGCCAGCAGTTATACGGATAATTCACCCCTCCACTTT. Translated, it gives CASSYTDNSPLHF.

There are many counts of this clonotype. The chain recombines TRBV12-3 or TRBV12-4 with TRBJ1-5; D gene unclear. CDR3 length: 14 amino acids. Trimming left V 3 bases short and J 9 bases short, with 15 bases between. The DNA of the CDR3 is TGTGCCAGCAGTTTGTTACAGCCTAGGCGGCCCCAGCATTTT. Translating gives CASSLLQPRRPQHF.

Note on this clonotype: This clone may be a read error of a much larger clone one base away. This chain joins TRBV7-3 and TRBJ2-5; 13 positions agree with TRBD2. The V segment lost 0 bases and the J segment 11 bases; nucleotides outside the gene matches: 12. This CDR3 spans 17 amino acids. In germline, CDR1 is SGHTA, CDR2 FQGTGA. CDR3 bases: TGTGCCAGCAGCTTAACTTTCGGGACTAGCGGGGTTAATGAGCAGTACTTC. It is translated as CASSLTFGTSGVNEQYF.

Ten or more counts support this clonotype. This chain uses TRBV3-1 with TRBJ2-1; TRBD2 might be the D (5 bases). The length of the CDR3 is 12 residues. Germline V gives CDR1 LGHDT, CDR2 YNNKEL (reference sequence). V lost 1 base to trimming and J lost 10 bases, with 8 bases between them. DNA for the CDR3: TGTGCCAGCAGCCAAGGTACGGGAGAGCAGTTCTTC. Residues: CASSQGTGEQFF.

This clonotype was found many times. This rearrangement joins TRBV20-1 to TRBJ1-2; D may be TRBD1 (5 bases). The CDR3 is 14 amino acids. Germline V gene lookup returns CDR1 DFQATT and CDR2 SNEGSKA (reference sequence). V dropped 3 bases and J dropped 0 bases, with 11 bases sitting between them. The CDR3 is CSASWGSSNYGYTF. In nucleotides, the CDR3 is TGCAGTGCTAGTTGGGGCTCATCTAACTATGGCTACACCTTC.

In its sample, this clonotype was seen many times. The chain has TRBV12-3 or TRBV12-4 and TRBJ2-3; 7 positions match TRBD2. With 6 bases clipped from V and 0 bases from J, the junction kept 12 bases outside the gene matches. The CDR3 is 17 residues long. The CDR3 spells CASSTAGRSISTDTQYF. The CDR3 nucleotides read TGTGCCAGCAGCACAGCGGGACGGAGCATTAGCACAGATACGCAGTATTTT.

This clonotype was detected many times. J is TRBJ2-7 and V is TRBV13; either TRBD1 or TRBD2 may fit D (5 bases each). CDR1 and CDR2 from the germline V gene are PRHDT and FYEKMQ (reference sequence). This CDR3 is 17 amino acids long. Trimming took off 5 bases at V and 7 bases at J, with 27 bases between the two ends. DNA for the CDR3: TGTGCCAGCAGCAATCCAACAGGTTCGGGGCCTCTTCGGGAGCAGTACTTC. Protein sequence: CASSNPTGSGPLREQYF.

The chain has TRBV12-3 or TRBV12-4 and TRBJ2-2, with a tentative D call TRBD2 (5 bases). The CDR3 spans 13 residues. With 6 bases removed from V and 7 bases from J, the gap between germline ends came to 12 bases. This CDR3 reads CASSPLRGGELFF. In DNA form, the CDR3 reads TGTGCCAGCAGCCCGTTACGGGGCGGGGAGCTGTTTTTT.

V gene TRBV30 combines with J gene TRBJ1-3; D might be TRBD1 (6 bases). Germline CDR1 GTSNPN, CDR2 SVGIG (reference sequence). The length of the CDR3 is 15 residues. Trimming took off 2 bases at V and 2 bases at J, with 13 bases between the two ends. In DNA, the CDR3 is TGTGCCTGGAGTCGTACAGGGAGTACTGGAAACACCATATATTTT. Its translation: CAWSRTGSTGNTIYF.

This clonotype was recorded many times. This chain links TRBV28 with TRBJ2-7; D is perhaps TRBD2 (6 bases). Deletions cut 3 bases from V and 5 bases from J, with 11 bases between. This CDR3 spans 13 amino acids. CDR1 and CDR2 from the germline V gene are MDHEN and SYDVKM. CDR3 DNA sequence: TGTGCCAGCAGTTTTGGGGAGGAGGACGAGCAGTACTTC. It specifies CASSFGEEDEQYF.

This clonotype was observed at least ten times. This chain uses TRBV20-1 with TRBJ2-7, with 8 bases that match TRBD2. V lost 1 base, J lost 4 bases, and 15 bases stayed unmatched. There are 17 residues in the CDR3. Germline V gene data show CDR1 as DFQATT and CDR2 as SNEGSKA (reference sequence). CDR3 coding DNA: TGCAGTGCTAGAGCCCCCCCCAGTGCGGGAGGAATGTACGAGCAGTACTTC. As protein: CSARAPPSAGGMYEQYF.

This clonotype was seen many times. The chain's CDR3 is CASSSRDRYVEAFF. In nucleotides, the CDR3 is TGTGCCAGCAGTTCCCGGGACAGGTACGTTGAAGCTTTCTTT. V and J are TRBV27 and TRBJ1-1, with 8 nucleotides matching TRBD1. CDR1 MNHEY and CDR2 SMNVEV come from the germline V gene (reference sequence). V gave up 4 bases and J gave up 7 bases; unmatched junction bases: 8. This CDR3 contains 14 residues.

This clonotype was counted at least ten times. This chain connects TRBV12-3 or TRBV12-4 to TRBJ2-1; maybe TRBD2 (6 bases). This CDR3 contains 13 residues. The ends were cut back, 7 bases at V and 6 bases at J, with 13 bases in the middle. The CDR3 is CASTSGPLNEQFF. The DNA of the CDR3 is TGTGCCAGCACAAGCGGGCCCCTCAATGAGCAGTTCTTC.

This clonotype was seen ten or more times. This chain connects TRBV12-3 or TRBV12-4 to TRBJ2-7, with 10 nucleotides matching TRBD2. V was pared by 2 bases and J by 3 bases, with 7 bases of the junction left unmatched. This CDR3 has 16 residues. This CDR3 is CASSLLASGSVYEQYF. In nucleotides, the CDR3 is TGTGCCAGCAGTTTATTAGCTAGCGGGAGTGTCTACGAGCAGTACTTC.